The 3 T cell receptor beta chains listed next were all sequenced from one sample in a study of OX40 agonist ivuxolimab in advanced cancers. Sequencing used immunoSEQ multiplex PCR; TCRdb keeps in-frame clones, though not all of them. The sample records tens of thousands of clones, about 88% being singletons. Sequenced here: CD4+ or CD8+ T cells sorted from blood, sampled in a trial of the OX40 agonist ivuxolimab. Every receptor here comes from an adult with an advanced solid tumor such as melanoma, head and neck, liver or kidney cancer.

The J gene is TRBJ2-1, the V gene TRBV5-1; no firm D call. The CDR3 has 16 residues. In germline, CDR1 is SGHRS, CDR2 YFSETQ. Trimming left V 2 bases short and J 4 bases short, with 16 bases between. CDR3 sequence reads: CASSLAPIVDYNEQFF. As DNA, the CDR3 is TGCGCCAGCAGCTTAGCTCCCATCGTCGATTACAATGAGCAGTTCTTC. Full variable domain (remainder filled in from reference TRBV5-1 and TRBJ2-1): KAGVTQTPRYLIKTRGQQVTLSCSPISGHRSVSWYQQTPGQGLQFLFEYFSETQRNKGNFPGRFSGRQFSNSRSEMNVSTLELGDSALYLCASSLAPIVDYNEQFFGPGTRLTVL.

V and J are TRBV4-2 and TRBJ2-1, with 10 bases identical to TRBD2. The CDR3 sequence is 22 residues long. Germline V CDR1 and CDR2: LGHNA, YNFKEQ. Trimming cost V 0 bases and J 0 bases; bases outside gene matches: 17. DNA of the CDR3: TGTGCCAGCAGCCAAGATCGGGCGCCGGGACTAGCGAAGACCTCCTCCTACAATGAGCAGTTCTTC. Translation: CASSQDRAPGLAKTSSYNEQFF.

This clone showed up just once. The J gene is TRBJ1-1, the V gene TRBV5-1; TRBD1 agrees at 10 bases. Germline loops: CDR1 SGHRS, CDR2 YFSETQ. Trimming at V came to 1 base and at J to 7 bases, leaving 4 bases not matched to a gene. The CDR3 spans 14 residues. The DNA for the CDR3 is TGCGCCAGCAGCTTGCGGACAGGGGGGTTTGAAGCTTTCTTT. Translated, it gives CASSLRTGGFEAFF.